One sample yielded the 26 T cell receptor beta chains listed below, sequenced in a study of radiotherapy plus CTLA-4 blockade in lung cancer. Sequenced by immunoSEQ multiplex PCR; TCRdb stores in-frame clones only, minus some. Of 71,000 or so clones in the sample, around 87% were seen once. Sequences were derived from peripheral blood, sampled from a patient treated with radiotherapy plus ipilimumab. The receptor set was obtained from a human donor with non-small cell lung cancer who had stable disease on radiotherapy plus ipilimumab.

V is TRBV9 and J is TRBJ2-2, with 8 bases identical to TRBD2. With V trimmed by 1 base and J by 4 bases, 6 bases remained unmatched. The CDR3 has 16 amino acids. In germline, CDR1 is SGDLS, CDR2 YYNGEE. The CDR3: CASSVRGLDVTGELFF. Written as DNA, the CDR3 is TGTGCCAGCAGCGTAAGGGGACTAGACGTCACCGGGGAGCTGTTTTTT.

This clone was recorded only once. The chain has TRBV7-9 and TRBJ2-7, with D perhaps matching TRBD1 or TRBD2 (5 bases each). The V gene lost 6 bases and the J gene lost 3 bases, with 15 bases spanning the gap. Germline V gene data show CDR1 as SEHNR and CDR2 as FQNEAQ (reference sequence). The CDR3 loop spans 14 amino acids. The CDR3 DNA follows: TGTGCCAGCAGTTTCTTACTGGGGGACTACGAGCAGTACTTC. It encodes CASSFLLGDYEQYF. The whole variable domain, filled in from reference TRBV7-9 and TRBJ2-7, reads DTGVSQNPRHKITKRGQNVTFRCDPISEHNRLYWYRQTLGQGPEFLTYFQNEAQLEKSRLLSDRFSAERPKGSFSTLEIQRTEQGDSAMYLCASSFLLGDYEQYFGPGTRLTVT.

The chain employs TRBV2 and TRBJ1-2, with unresolved D. The V end was cut by 3 bases, the J end by 2 bases, with 13 bases between. The germline V gene has CDR1 SNHLY and CDR2 FYNNEI. This CDR3 has 15 residues. The DNA for the CDR3 is TGTGCCAGCAGTGATAAGGCTCTCTCAAACTATGGCTACACCTTC. As protein: CASSDKALSNYGYTF. The whole variable domain, filled in from reference TRBV2 and TRBJ1-2, reads EPEVTQTPSHQVTQMGQEVILRCVPISNHLYFYWYRQILGQKVEFLVSFYNNEISEKSEIFDDQFSVERPDGSNFTLKIRSTKLEDSAMYFCASSDKALSNYGYTFGSGTRLTVV.

The CDR3 nucleotides are TGCGCCAGCAGCCCCGGACTAGCAAGCACAGATACGCAGTATTTT. Its translation: CASSPGLASTDTQYF. The V gene is TRBV5-1, the J gene TRBJ2-3, with 8 bases aligning to TRBD2. Germline V gene sequence: CDR1 SGHRS, CDR2 YFSETQ. The CDR3 sequence is 15 residues long. J was trimmed by 0 bases and V by 4 bases; bases with no gene match: 4.

The rearrangement joins TRBV29-1 to TRBJ1-5; D is uncertain. Looked up from germline, CDR1 is SQVTM and CDR2 is ANQGSEA. The CDR3 has 13 amino acids. The V end was cut by 4 bases, the J end by 4 bases, with 11 bases between. Written as DNA, the CDR3 is TGCAGCGTTGGAAGCAGGACTAATCAGCCCCAGCATTTT. Translated, it gives CSVGSRTNQPQHF. Together with reference TRBV29-1 and TRBJ1-5, the CDR3 gives the full variable domain: SAVISQKPSRDICQRGTSLTIQCQVDSQVTMMFWYRQQPGQSLTLIATANQGSEATYESGFVIDKFPISRPNLTFSTLTVSNMSPEDSSIYLCSVGSRTNQPQHFGDGTRLSIL.

Turning to this clone: One end of the junction fails to match germline, which may point to a read error. The V and J genes are TRBV9 and TRBJ2-1; 10 bases are shared with TRBD2. The CDR3 is 15 residues long. Germline assignment: CDR1 SGDLS and CDR2 YYNGEE. CDR3 coding DNA: TGTGCCAGCAGCGTTACTAGCGGGATCTACAGTGAGCAGTTCTTC. It translates to CASSVTSGIYSEQFF.

This chain links TRBV2 with TRBJ2-3; TRBD1 matches at 8 bases. V lost 7 bases and J lost 4; bases outside the gene matches: 4. This CDR3 spans 13 amino acids. Germline CDR1 and CDR2: SNHLY and FYNNEI. CDR3 in amino acids: CASNRQGPDTQYF. The CDR3 DNA reads as TGTGCCAGCAACCGACAGGGGCCAGATACGCAGTATTTT.

The rearrangement uses TRBV29-1 and TRBJ2-1, with TRBD1 as a possible D gene (5 bases). V gave up 6 bases and J gave up 4 bases, with 19 bases separating them. The CDR3 is 15 residues long. Germline assignment: CDR1 SQVTM and CDR2 ANQGSEA. The CDR3 DNA reads TGCAGCGTCCCGACCGGAACAGGTTTTTACAATGAGCAGTTCTTC. Translating gives CSVPTGTGFYNEQFF.

V is TRBV15 and J is TRBJ2-2; 11 nucleotides agree with TRBD1. V shed 5 bases, J shed 7 bases, and the junction held 15 bases outside the gene matches. The CDR3 is 18 residues long. Per germline, CDR1 LNHNV and CDR2 YYDKDF (reference sequence). CDR3 nucleotides: TGTGCCACCAGCTGGGGATGGACAGGGGGCCGACTGGTCGGGGAGCTGTTTTTT. Amino acids: CATSWGWTGGRLVGELFF.

This chain joins TRBV28 and TRBJ2-3, with D perhaps TRBD2 (6 bases). The CDR3 has 14 amino acids. Germline assignment: CDR1 MDHEN and CDR2 SYDVKM. Trimming pared 2 bases from V and 4 bases from J, leaving 10 bases between. Here the CDR3 DNA reads TGTGCCAGCAGTTTACGACTAGACGCAGATACGCAGTATTTT. This gives the protein CASSLRLDADTQYF.

This chain joins TRBV15 and TRBJ2-5; 13 nucleotides line up with TRBD2. Per germline, CDR1 LNHNV and CDR2 YYDKDF (reference sequence). The CDR3 is 15 residues long. The V gene end was trimmed by 4 bases and the J gene end by 4 bases; junction bases not matched to a gene: 3. The CDR3 DNA reads as TGTGCCACCAGCACCCGGACTAGCGGGGGAGAGACCCAGTACTTC. It specifies CATSTRTSGGETQYF.

V and J are TRBV6-1 and TRBJ2-5; D not certain. CDR3 length: 12 residues. Trimming cost V 8 bases and J 5 bases, with 12 bases left between them. CDR1 is MNHNS and CDR2 is SASEGT in the germline V gene. The CDR3 loop reads CASRQTSETQYF. In DNA form, the CDR3 reads TGTGCCAGCCGACAAACGAGTGAGACCCAGTACTTC.

The chain employs TRBV19 and TRBJ2-1, with 14 positions matching TRBD2. The V gene end was trimmed by 9 bases and the J gene end by 10 bases; junction bases not matched to a gene: 5. CDR3 length: 13 amino acids. Germline assignment: CDR1 LNHDA and CDR2 SQIVND (reference sequence). The CDR3 DNA reads TGTGCCAGCCGACTAGCGGGGGGGGTCGAGCAGTTCTTC. It yields the protein CASRLAGGVEQFF.

The chain carries TRBV11-2 and TRBJ1-5, with D tentatively TRBD1 (5 bases). Trimming left V 1 base short and J 4 bases short, with 11 bases between. Per germline, CDR1 SGHAT and CDR2 FQNNGV. The length of the CDR3 is 15 residues. CDR3 sequence: CASSLAVGGNQPQHF. The CDR3 DNA follows: TGTGCCAGCAGCTTAGCCGTCGGGGGTAATCAGCCCCAGCATTTT.

The rearrangement links TRBV6-1 to TRBJ1-2; D is undetermined. CDR3 length: 14 residues. Germline V gene lookup returns CDR1 MNHNS and CDR2 SASEGT. V lost 6 bases and J lost 1, with 12 bases in between. The CDR3 nucleotides are TGTGCCAGCAGGGTTGCAGTCCTTAACTATGGCTACACCTTC. Translated: CASRVAVLNYGYTF.

This chain uses TRBV5-1 with TRBJ2-1; 7 positions match TRBD1. V gave up 5 bases and J gave up 7 bases; unmatched junction bases: 12. Germline V gene sequence: CDR1 SGHRS, CDR2 YFSETQ. The CDR3 runs to 15 residues. The CDR3, as DNA: TGCGCCAGCAGGCTGACAGGGCCCTCTTCAAATGAGCAGTTCTTC. Protein product: CASRLTGPSSNEQFF.

This clone was seen a single time. CDR3 region: CASRSALGVPNEAFF. CDR3 in DNA: TGTGCCAGCAGATCCGCTCTAGGAGTCCCGAATGAAGCTTTCTTT. The chain employs TRBV7-9 and TRBJ1-1; no definite D call. Per the germline V gene, CDR1 is SEHNR and CDR2 is FQNEAQ (reference sequence). The CDR3 has 15 amino acids. V was clipped by 6 bases and J by 7 bases, with 21 bases between them. The full variable domain, with the rest looked up from reference TRBV7-9 and TRBJ1-1, is DTGVSQNPRHKITKRGQNVTFRCDPISEHNRLYWYRQTLGQGPEFLTYFQNEAQLEKSRLLSDRFSAERPKGSFSTLEIQRTEQGDSAMYLCASRSALGVPNEAFFGQGTRLTVV.

The chain links TRBV7-9 to TRBJ2-3; TRBD2 matches 7 bases. V gave up 2 bases and J gave up 5 bases; unmatched junction bases: 10. CDR1 and CDR2 from the germline V gene are SEHNR and FQNEAQ (reference sequence). CDR3 length: 16 residues. The CDR3, as DNA: TGTGCCAGCAGCTTATCTGCTAGCGGTGGGGGAGATACGCAGTATTTT. Its protein is CASSLSASGGGDTQYF.

J is TRBJ2-7 and V is TRBV27; TRBD1 matches 8 bases. Germline V gene data show CDR1 as MNHEY and CDR2 as SMNVEV (reference sequence). Unmatched junction bases numbered 4, after V lost 0 bases and J lost 6 bases. This CDR3 region has 14 residues. Written as DNA, the CDR3 is TGTGCCAGCAGTTTATCGTCAGGGGGCGTCGAGCAGTACTTC. The encoded protein is CASSLSSGGVEQYF.

This clone occurred a few times. The rearrangement links TRBV9 to TRBJ2-2, with D perhaps TRBD2 (6 bases). Germline CDR1 reads SGDLS; CDR2 reads YYNGEE. V dropped 3 bases and J dropped 6 bases, with 12 bases sitting between them. This CDR3 region has 14 residues. The chain's CDR3 is CASSADSGAGELFF. CDR3 DNA sequence: TGTGCCAGCAGCGCAGATTCGGGGGCCGGGGAGCTGTTTTTT. The variable domain in full, completed from reference TRBV9 and TRBJ2-2, reads DSGVTQTPKHLITATGQRVTLRCSPRSGDLSVYWYQQSLDQGLQFLIQYYNGEERAKGNILERFSAQQFPDLHSELNLSSLELGDSALYFCASSADSGAGELFFGEGSRLTVL.

The chain carries TRBV7-9 and TRBJ1-4; 7 nucleotides match TRBD1. The V segment lost 2 bases and the J segment 7 bases; nucleotides outside the gene matches: 4. CDR3 size: 14 residues. Germline loops: CDR1 SEHNR, CDR2 FQNEAQ (reference sequence). For the CDR3, the DNA is TGTGCCAGCAGCTTAAGACAGGGTGGTGAAAAACTGTTTTTT. This codes for CASSLRQGGEKLFF.

The chain uses TRBV19 and TRBJ1-5; perhaps TRBD1 as D (6 bases). Trimming shortened V by 0 bases and J by 7 bases, and 13 bases separated the two germline ends. This CDR3 has 15 amino acids. The germline gives CDR1 LNHDA, CDR2 SQIVND (reference sequence). The CDR3 DNA reads TGTGCCAGTAGTATAGAGGGGGTCAGGGGACAGCCCCAGCATTTT. Amino acid sequence: CASSIEGVRGQPQHF. Based on the CDR3 plus reference TRBV19 and TRBJ1-5, the full variable domain is DGGITQSPKYLFRKEGQNVTLSCEQNLNHDAMYWYRQDPGQGLRLIYYSQIVNDFQKGDIAEGYSVSREKKESFPLTVTSAQKNPTAFYLCASSIEGVRGQPQHFGDGTRLSIL.

The chain is built from TRBV6-1 and TRBJ2-7; 8 nucleotides match TRBD1. From germline, CDR1 is MNHNS and CDR2 SASEGT. V shed 7 bases and J 5 bases; nucleotides not matched to a gene: 7. The CDR3 is 13 residues long. CDR3: CASTLQGVHEQYF. CDR3 DNA: TGTGCCAGCACTCTACAGGGGGTCCACGAGCAGTACTTC.

V is TRBV2 and J is TRBJ1-1; TRBD1 is a possible D gene (6 bases). The CDR3 length is 15 residues. Germline-derived CDR1 and CDR2 are SNHLY and FYNNEI. V lost 2 bases, J lost 1 base, and 11 bases lay in between. CDR3 coding DNA: TGTGCCAGCAGTGAACGGGTCAGGGGGAACACTGAAGCTTTCTTT. Residues: CASSERVRGNTEAFF.

The rearrangement uses TRBV5-1 and TRBJ1-3; D unresolved. Per the germline V gene, CDR1 is SGHRS and CDR2 is YFSETQ. Trimming removed 3 bases at V and 0 bases at J, with 16 bases between. The CDR3 runs to 17 residues. The CDR3 spells CASSSSVFGSSGNTIYF. The DNA of the CDR3 is TGCGCCAGCAGCTCCTCAGTATTTGGGAGCTCTGGAAACACCATATATTTT.

The chain has TRBV5-1 and TRBJ1-5; D is possibly TRBD1 (6 bases). V lost 3 bases and J 3 bases, leaving 28 bases between the germline ends. The CDR3 length is 20 residues. Germline CDR1 is SGHRS and CDR2 is YFSETQ. The CDR3 loop is CASSSDRPYWGASFNQPQHF. The CDR3 nucleotides are TGCGCCAGCAGCTCGGACAGACCTTACTGGGGTGCCTCTTTCAATCAGCCCCAGCATTTT.